These 14 T cell receptor beta chains originate from one sample sequenced in a study of molecular identifiers for immune sequencing clone quantification. TCRdb recomputed calls from the PCR reads with MiXCR, one row per CDR3 protein. The profile shows hundreds of thousands of distinct CDR3 sequences, 25% of them singletons. The source material was naive CD8+ T cells from blood, with Jurkat cell RNA spiked in. Specified subset: FACS-sorted CD8+CD4-CCR7+CD45RA+ naive T cells. Every receptor here comes from a human donor in good health. Some libraries in this study had Jurkat cell RNA spiked in.

This clonotype was seen at least ten times. The J gene is TRBJ2-3, the V gene TRBV2; no firm D call. The CDR3 contains 15 residues. V gave up 10 bases and J gave up 0 bases, with 17 bases separating them. CDR1 SNHLY and CDR2 FYNNEI come from the germline V gene. CDR3 sequence (DNA): TGTGCCACTTCGGAAGGGCGCACTAGCACAGATACGCAGTATTTT. Protein sequence: CATSEGRTSTDTQYF.

The chain joins TRBV12-3 or TRBV12-4 to TRBJ2-3, with D perhaps matching TRBD1 or TRBD2 (5 bases each). This CDR3 has 12 residues. V was trimmed by 8 bases and J by 6 bases, leaving 12 bases between them. CDR3 nucleotide sequence: TGTGCCAGCGCCTGGGGGTCGGATACGCAGTATTTT. It specifies CASAWGSDTQYF.

The J gene is TRBJ1-1, the V gene TRBV20-1; D perhaps matches TRBD1 (6 bases). The CDR3 loop spans 16 amino acids. Germline V gene data show CDR1 as DFQATT and CDR2 as SNEGSKA (reference sequence). The germline V and J ends were trimmed by 3 bases and 3 bases, with 20 bases remaining between them. The CDR3 DNA is TGCAGTGCTAGCGATTTTCCGGGACAATCGGACACTGAAGCTTTCTTT. This encodes CSASDFPGQSDTEAFF.

This clonotype was observed at least ten times. The V gene is TRBV25-1, the J gene TRBJ1-3; D ambiguous. Germline loops: CDR1 MGHDK, CDR2 SYGVNS. Trimming took off 1 base at V and 0 bases at J, with 10 bases between the two ends. CDR3 length: 16 amino acids. DNA for the CDR3: TGTGCCAGCAGTGAATTTCACCAGAACTCTGGAAACACCATATATTTT. It is translated as CASSEFHQNSGNTIYF.

This clonotype was counted a few times. The gene calls are TRBV30 and TRBJ2-2, with TRBD1 matching 8 bases. Germline V gene lookup returns CDR1 GTSNPN and CDR2 SVGIG (reference sequence). V lost 0 bases and J lost 7; bases outside the gene matches: 10. CDR3 size: 16 residues. The CDR3 region is CAWSVPRTGYNGELFF. The CDR3 DNA is TGTGCCTGGAGTGTACCCCGGACAGGGTACAACGGGGAGCTGTTTTTT.

The chain joins TRBV5-8 to TRBJ2-5; D gene unclear. CDR1 is SGHTS and CDR2 is YDEGEE in the germline V gene. The CDR3 extends over 15 amino acids. Trimming cost V 0 bases and J 4 bases, with 13 bases left between them. The CDR3: CASSLGMDHLETQYF. In DNA form, the CDR3 reads TGTGCCAGCAGCTTGGGAATGGACCACCTAGAGACCCAGTACTTC.

A remark on this clonotype: One base away lies a much larger clone, so this may be a sequencing read error. This chain joins TRBV20-1 and TRBJ1-5, with D unresolved. The germline CDR1 and CDR2 sequences are DFQATT and SNEGSKA (reference sequence). Deletions cut 0 bases from V and 7 bases from J, with 16 bases between. The CDR3 has 15 residues. CDR3 sequence: CSAREEVRTGQPQHF. The CDR3 DNA reads TGCAGTGCTAGAGAAGAAGTCCGGACGGGACAGCCCCAGCATTTT.

The rearrangement joins TRBV6-2 or TRBV6-3 to TRBJ1-1; maybe TRBD1 (6 bases). V dropped 10 bases and J dropped 0 bases, with 12 bases sitting between them. This CDR3 contains 13 residues. The V gene's germline CDR1 is MNHEY and CDR2 SVGEGT. The chain's CDR3 is CATTGLMNTEAFF. The CDR3 nucleotides read TGTGCCACCACAGGGCTCATGAACACTGAAGCTTTCTTT.

V is TRBV28 and J is TRBJ1-4, with D tentatively TRBD1 (5 bases). The V end was cut by 6 bases, the J end by 3 bases, with 11 bases between. Per the germline V gene, CDR1 is MDHEN and CDR2 is SYDVKM. The CDR3 sequence is 14 residues long. The CDR3 coding sequence is TGTGCCAGCAGCCCCGGGGCTGCTAATGAAAAACTGTTTTTT. Amino acids: CASSPGAANEKLFF.

This clonotype was seen a handful of times. At one of its ends the junction is not consistent with the germline gene, which may arise from a read error. Here the CDR3 DNA reads TGTGCCGTCAGTGAGTCGATCGGCGGAACCTACGAGCAGTACTTC. The encoded protein is CAVSESIGGTYEQYF. The chain couples TRBV10-3 to TRBJ2-7; D not resolved. The CDR3 is made up of 15 amino acids. Germline V lookup: CDR1 ENHRY, CDR2 SYGVKD.

This clonotype was picked up a small number of times. CDR3 nucleotide sequence: TGTGCCAGCAGCGCGGACAGCAACAATCAGCCCCAGCATTTT. Residues: CASSADSNNQPQHF. The chain links TRBV9 to TRBJ1-5, with D possibly being TRBD1 (6 bases). V dropped 3 bases and J dropped 3 bases, with 10 bases sitting between them. The CDR3 consists of 14 residues. Germline values: CDR1 SGDLS, CDR2 YYNGEE. Full variable domain (missing parts from reference TRBV9 and TRBJ1-5): DSGVTQTPKHLITATGQRVTLRCSPRSGDLSVYWYQQSLDQGLQFLIQYYNGEERAKGNILERFSAQQFPDLHSELNLSSLELGDSALYFCASSADSNNQPQHFGDGTRLSIL.

This clonotype was observed at least ten times. This chain joins TRBV5-1 and TRBJ2-3; no clear D gene. Trimming removed 4 bases from V and 2 bases from J, with 11 bases in between. CDR1 and CDR2 from the germline V gene are SGHRS and YFSETQ. The CDR3 has 14 residues. The CDR3 reads CASSPLRATDTQYF. CDR3 in DNA: TGCGCCAGCAGCCCTCTCCGGGCCACAGATACGCAGTATTTT.

As concerns this clonotype: An end of the junction does not agree with germline; a read error may underlie this. The chain carries TRBV5-6 and TRBJ1-5; D remains ambiguous. The CDR3 extends over 14 amino acids. Germline CDR1 reads SGHDT; CDR2 reads YYEEEE. CDR3: CASSEKLSNQLQRF. CDR3 nucleotide sequence: TGTGCCAGCAGCGAGAAGCTCAGCAATCAGCTCCAGCGTTTT.

The chain carries TRBV27 and TRBJ2-1; weak D call: TRBD1 (6 bases). This CDR3 region has 14 residues. V was shortened by 5 bases and J by 2 bases, with 10 bases between the two germline ends. Germline V gene sequence: CDR1 MNHEY, CDR2 SMNVEV (reference sequence). The CDR3 here is CASSARTAYNEQFF. DNA for the CDR3: TGTGCCAGCAGTGCCCGGACAGCCTACAATGAGCAGTTCTTC.